This T cell receptor beta chain was found in a study of regulatory T cells in long-lasting Graves disease (dated by TCRdb to 2020 to 2022). About the full investigation: Persistent Graves' disease was defined as persistently positive TSH receptor autoantibodies together with antithyroid drug treatment for over 5 years. A total of roughly 35 samples were covered by TCR sequencing, comprising around 13 persistent and approximately 20 newly diagnosed Graves' disease patients. The study was conducted in China and was registered as a clinical trial. Persistent Graves' disease patients in the clinical cohort had taken antithyroid drugs for about 10.3 years on average. Peripheral blood TCR sequencing and RNA sequencing compared persistent Graves' disease patients with newly diagnosed Graves' disease patients. Findings and caveats that apply to the study as a whole: Sequencing and analysis were restricted to the TCR beta chain. TRBV28, TRBJ1-2 and TRBJ2-5 were preferentially used in persistent disease, while TRBV20-1 and TRBJ2-1 were favored in newly diagnosed disease. The authors noted that the small sample size was a limitation that may lower accuracy. The study examined only peripheral blood because the primary lesion, thyroid tissue, could not be accessed. Persistent patients shared more public clonotypes among themselves (over 2,500) than newly diagnosed patients did (more than 950). Compared with newly diagnosed patients, persistent Graves' disease patients had lower TCR Shannon entropy and fewer highly expanded clones, which suggests clonal expansion.

This specimen's time point label, interpreted: persistent/refractory GD, antithyroid drugs over 5 years with positive TRAb. For both TCR sequencing and RNA sequencing, RNA was extracted from PBMCs using TRIzol. The diagnosis of Graves' disease followed American Thyroid Association guidelines. Patients for the study were recruited at an endocrinology department in Xi'an, China. Each patient gave approximately 9.7 milliliters of peripheral blood, collected in an EDTA anticoagulant tube. PBMCs were isolated by Ficoll Paque Plus density gradient separation without further T cell sorting. An Agilent 2100 Bioanalyzer and agarose gel were used to check RNA quality, and a NanoDrop 2000 was used to measure RNA concentration. From the cysteine through the phenylalanine, the CDR3 covers 18 amino acids. Only CDR3 DNA is held: 54 bases, read in frame from base 1. The germline V and J ends show losses of 5 bases and 8 bases respectively, and no gene match explains 16 bases of the junction.

Libraries came from multiplex PCR. The sequencer listed for this sample is Illumina HiSeq 4000. To build TCR beta libraries, CDR3 regions were amplified by Arm-PCR using iRepertoire HTBI primers. Before sequencing, the PCR products went through gel purification. In the source study's methods: Gene usage analysis of CDR3 amino acid clonotypes used the 62 TRBV and approximately 13 TRBJ segments found across samples. COPE and FqMerger were used to merge filtered high-quality paired reads into contigs. Contigs were aligned with BLAST to IMGT TRBV, TRBD and TRBJ reference genes, and CDR3 was defined per IMGT. Clonotypes above 0.1% frequency were classified as highly expanded clones. Shannon entropy served as the measure of repertoire diversity, while the Gini coefficient captured V-J evenness. A clonotype found in more than one individual was treated as public. TCRdb reworked the public reads: Q25 trimming with fastp, MiXCR clone assembly, productive beta chains retained. Rows matching on CDR3 protein sequence are summarized as one entry with the most common DNA and genes. These V and J calls rely on TCRdb rather than the paper's analysis. The table for this sample lists around 400,000 distinct CDR3 sequences; around 20% of them were counted only once. Roughly an eighth of the sample comes from the top ten.

Remarks on this clonotype: The antigen it binds to is not known. The input lacks base qualities; no much larger clone sits a single base away.

The source material was peripheral blood mononuclear cells (PBMCs), sampled when the disease was refractory, from a patient treated with antithyroid drugs. This TCR was recovered from a female donor with Graves disease. Recombination linked TRBV12-3 or TRBV12-4 to TRBJ2-1; TRBD2 lines up with 12 middle nucleotides. For the CDR3, the sequence is CASSPEPRLAGVGDEQFF. The DNA sequence is given as TGTGCCAGCAGTCCCGAACCCCGACTAGCGGGAGTCGGGGATGAGCAGTTCTTC.